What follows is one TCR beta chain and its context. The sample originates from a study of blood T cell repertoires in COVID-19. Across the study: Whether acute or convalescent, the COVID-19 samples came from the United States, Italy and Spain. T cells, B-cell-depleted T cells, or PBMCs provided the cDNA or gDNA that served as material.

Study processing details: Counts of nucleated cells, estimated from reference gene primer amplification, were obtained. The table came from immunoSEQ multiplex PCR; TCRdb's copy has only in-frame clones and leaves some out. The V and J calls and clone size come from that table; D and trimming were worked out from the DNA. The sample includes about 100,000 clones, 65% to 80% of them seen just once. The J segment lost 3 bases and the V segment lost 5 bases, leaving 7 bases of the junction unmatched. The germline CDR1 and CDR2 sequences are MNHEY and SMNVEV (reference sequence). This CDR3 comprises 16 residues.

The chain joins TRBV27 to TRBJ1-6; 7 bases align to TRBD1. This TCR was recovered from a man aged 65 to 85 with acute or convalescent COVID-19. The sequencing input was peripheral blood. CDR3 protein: CASSPRAGGYNSPLHF. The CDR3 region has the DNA TGTGCCAGCAGTCCTCGGGCAGGGGGCTATAATTCACCCCTCCACTTT.